Detailed here is one TCR beta chain. The sample comes from a study of control samples from healthy donors and cancer patients. Repertoires were generated with immunoSEQ multiplex PCR, while TCRdb's copy carries only in-frame clones and drops some. The sample yields 120,000 to 150,000 clones, 85% to 95% seen once. Trimming removed 0 bases from V and 1 base from J, with 10 bases in between. The CDR3 has 15 amino acids. The V gene's germline CDR1 is SNHLY and CDR2 FYNNEI. This TCR came from a middle-aged man in good health. Input material: blood. J is TRBJ2-7 and V is TRBV2; D remains unclear. As DNA, the CDR3 is TGTGCCAGCAGTGAAGCGCGAGGCGGTTCCTACGAGCAGTACTTC. Its translation: CASSEARGGSYEQYF.